A selection of T cell receptor beta chains follows, all from one sample in a study of blood T cell repertoires in COVID-19. Clones were read by immunoSEQ multiplex PCR, and TCRdb kept only the in-frame ones, dropping some. The sample lists fewer than 140,000 clones; 71% were seen once. Sequences were obtained from peripheral blood. These receptors were collected from a human donor with acute or convalescent COVID-19. The donor label of this sample is uncertain. Both conserved end residues are part of each CDR3.

length: 15
V: TRBV4-2
CDR3: CASSQDRLWTYEQYF

length: 16
V: TRBV6-5
CDR3: CASSYPSGGHTGELFF

length: 16
V: TRBV5-1
CDR3: CASKPYGTGYPYGYTF

length: 15
V: TRBV14
CDR3: CASSDWRQVPPEAFF

length: 14
V: TRBV20-1
CDR3: CSASLGLGNQPQHF

length: 14
V: TRBV19
CDR3: CASSIGGGAETQYF

length: 15
V: TRBV4-1
CDR3: CASSQGTSSGNTIYF

length: 12
V: TRBV18
CDR3: CASSSTRDTQYF

length: 14
V: TRBV7-9
CDR3: CASSERDSNTEAFF

length: 15
V: TRBV28
CDR3: CASNPDRTYNSPLHF

length: 13
V: TRBV10-2
CDR3: CASSELGRYGYTF

length: 15
V: TRBV20-1
CDR3: CSASNGRGDGDTQYF

length: 16
V: TRBV3-1/TRBV3-2
CDR3: CASSRAGTSGDNEQFF

length: 15
V: TRBV9
CDR3: CASGNRGGSTDTQYF

length: 16
V: TRBV24-1
CDR3: CATSDFGQGVADTQYF

length: 11
V: TRBV20-1
CDR3: CSARQGLEQFF

length: 11
V: TRBV11-2
CDR3: CASSLHYEQYF

length: 15
V: TRBV19
CDR3: CASSIEGRSNQPQHF

length: 14
V: TRBV7-2
CDR3: CASSFVGAPYEQYF

length: 14
V: TRBV2
CDR3: CASKGRDRVTEAFF

length: 12
V: TRBV27
CDR3: CASTPGGDTQYF

length: 13
V: TRBV4-1
CDR3: CASSQAGDQPQHF

length: 14
V: TRBV2
CDR3: CASSDRVRNQPQHF

length: 14
V: TRBV9
CDR3: CASSQGGLNSPLHF

length: 12
V: TRBV5-5
CDR3: CASSLEKSEAFF

length: 15
V: TRBV3-1/TRBV3-2
CDR3: CASRPPRDRGETQYF

length: 16
V: TRBV14
CDR3: CASSQDTMGRRNEQFF

length: 14
V: TRBV11-3
CDR3: CASSSLSGTGELFF